This T cell receptor (beta chain) was captured by sequencing in a study of tumor and adjacent non-tumor tissue in lung cancer (dated by TCRdb to the late 2010s). Regarding the study in general: The cohort included roughly 11 adenocarcinoma, 2 squamous cell carcinoma and 1 small cell lung cancer patients. Fewer than 35 paired specimens, one tumor and one normal lung sample per patient, were profiled by TCRbeta CDR3 sequencing. Bulk TCRbeta repertoires were compared between lung tumor tissue and matched distant non-tumor lung tissue obtained from 15 lung cancer patients. In total, sequencing yielded 125,075,908 productive TCRbeta reads, which works out to an average of around 4.2 million reads per sample. The approximately 15 patients were aged roughly 30 to 80 years, included about 10 men and 5 women, and had TNM stage I to III disease. The paper's findings and limits, for the study overall: Peripheral blood was not sequenced, so blood TCRbeta repertoires were not examined in the lung cancer patients of the study. With only around 15 patients in the cohort, the authors noted that larger samples and more detailed clinical data are needed. A significantly larger cumulative share of the repertoire was made up by the top 100 clones in normal lung than in tumor tissue. Tumor tissue showed significantly higher TCR diversity (inverse Simpson) than normal lung tissue, at roughly 390 vs 170 (P = 0.0075, Mann-Whitney U test). TCR diversity was significantly higher in younger patients, and higher tumor TCR diversity was associated with shorter overall and disease-free survival. The methods do not name the sequencing platform or mention unique molecular identifiers.

Many counts were recorded for this clonotype. The clone's antigen remains unknown. Nothing much larger sits one base from this clone, and base qualities are not available. Taken from cysteine to phenylalanine, the CDR3 has 11 residues. Solely the CDR3 DNA is kept, with 33 bases framed from the first base. The germline V gene encodes CDR1 SGHRS and CDR2 YFSETQ. The junction carries 6 bases between V and J, which are trimmed by 1 base and 8 bases respectively. Libraries were made using multiplex PCR. The instrument given in TCRdb is Illumina HiSeq 2500. TCRbeta libraries were built by three rounds of nested PCR using primers (Table S4), following protocols modified from ARM-PCR. PCR products of 200-500 bp were gel-excised and purified with the QIAquick gel extraction kit before sequencing. The authors processed their data as follows. Reads were cleaned using Trimmomatic, were merged into complete CDR3 sequences using FLASH, and were assigned to V(D)J germline segments using MiTCR. Clonal diversity was calculated as the inverse Simpson's index using VDJtools. In-frame sequences without a premature stop codon were defined as productive reads. TCRdb applied fastp at Q25 and MiXCR to the public reads, then kept only in-frame beta chains. Entries that share a CDR3 protein sequence are merged under the most common genes and DNA. TCRdb, not the original authors, processed these V and J calls. The sample table holds tens of thousands of distinct CDR3 sequences, of which approximately 59% were seen once. Of the sample, 15% to 20% falls within the top ten clones.

RNA was isolated from bulk unsorted tissue, and RNA quality was assessed with a NanoDrop ND-1000 and an Agilent 2100. Distant non-tumor tissue taken more than 3 cm from the tumor edge was used as the normal lung sample. Donors were newly diagnosed lung cancer patients admitted for thoracic surgery in China between August and November 2014, without prior chemotherapy. Patients who had received previous radiotherapy or chemotherapy, or who had another concurrent cancer, were excluded from the study. Surgical tissue pieces of roughly 1-2 cm3 were preserved in RNAlater solution and stored at -80 °C until use.

The chain joins TRBV5-1 to TRBJ1-1; TRBD1 might be the D gene, on 6 matching bases. The sequence was obtained from a woman in her thirties or forties with non-small cell lung cancer. Sequencing was done on a sample of distant non-tumor lung tissue. The nucleotide sequence reads TGCGCCAGCAGCTTGCAGGGGGAAGCTTTCTTT. The encoded protein is CASSLQGEAFF.